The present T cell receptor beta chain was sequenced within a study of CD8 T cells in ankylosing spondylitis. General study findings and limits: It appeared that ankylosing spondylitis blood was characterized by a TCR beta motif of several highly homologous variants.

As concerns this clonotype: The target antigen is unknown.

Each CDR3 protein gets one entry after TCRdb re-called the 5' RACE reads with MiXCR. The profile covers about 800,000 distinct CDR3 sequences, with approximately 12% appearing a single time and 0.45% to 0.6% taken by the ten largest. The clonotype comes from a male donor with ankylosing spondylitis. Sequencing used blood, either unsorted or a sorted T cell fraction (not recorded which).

The CDR3 bases are TGTGCCAGCAGTTACACCGCTAGCGGCAACACAGATACGCAGTATTTT. It codes for CASSYTASGNTDTQYF. The chain is built from TRBV6-5 and TRBJ2-3, with 7 bases fitting TRBD2. This CDR3 is built from 16 residues. V was clipped by 2 bases and J by 2 bases; unmatched bases: 7. Per germline, CDR1 MNHEY and CDR2 SVGAGI.